This T cell receptor beta chain was profiled in a study of CD8+ T cells in alopecia areata. Extracted RNA was reverse transcribed into cDNA, the sequencing template. The protocol was immunoSEQ multiplex PCR, while the TCRdb copy is restricted to in-frame clones and leaves out a portion. Among 30,000 to 40,000 clones listed, approximately 80% were seen once. The CDR3 runs to 16 residues. Germline CDR1 is SEHNR and CDR2 is FQNEAQ (reference sequence). With V trimmed by 0 bases and J by 8 bases, 7 bases remained unmatched. The sequence was collected from a human donor with alopecia areata. Sequencing was performed on NKG2D-low CD8+ T cells sorted from blood. The chain joins TRBV7-9 to TRBJ2-1; TRBD2 matches 10 bases. The CDR3 spells CASSLAVGLAAYEQFF. The CDR3 DNA sequence: TGTGCCAGCAGCTTAGCGGTAGGACTAGCGGCGTATGAGCAGTTCTTC.